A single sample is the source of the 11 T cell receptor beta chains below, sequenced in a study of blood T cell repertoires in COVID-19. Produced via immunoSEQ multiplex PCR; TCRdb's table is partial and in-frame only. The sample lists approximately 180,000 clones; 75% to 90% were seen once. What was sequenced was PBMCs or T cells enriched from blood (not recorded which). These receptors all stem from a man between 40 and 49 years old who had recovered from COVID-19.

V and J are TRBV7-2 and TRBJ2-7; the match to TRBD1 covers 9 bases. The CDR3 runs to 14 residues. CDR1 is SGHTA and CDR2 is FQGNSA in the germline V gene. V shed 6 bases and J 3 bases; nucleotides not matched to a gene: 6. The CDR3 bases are TGTGCCAGCAGACCGGGACAGGGATACTACGAGCAGTACTTC. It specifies CASRPGQGYYEQYF.

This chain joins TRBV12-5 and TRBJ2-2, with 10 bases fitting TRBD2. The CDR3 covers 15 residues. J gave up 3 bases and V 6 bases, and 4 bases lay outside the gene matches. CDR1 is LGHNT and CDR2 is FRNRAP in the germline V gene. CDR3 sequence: CASGLAGGYTGELFF. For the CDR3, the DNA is TGTGCTAGTGGGTTAGCGGGAGGCTACACCGGGGAGCTGTTTTTT.

CDR3 loop: CASSYSSRQNTGELFF. CDR3 sequence (DNA): TGTGCCAGCAGTTACTCGTCTCGCCAGAATACCGGGGAGCTGTTTTTT. This rearrangement joins TRBV6-5 to TRBJ2-2, with D unclear. This CDR3 spans 16 amino acids. V lost 0 bases, J lost 5 bases, and 13 bases lay in between. CDR1 and CDR2 (germline): MNHEY, SVGAGI.

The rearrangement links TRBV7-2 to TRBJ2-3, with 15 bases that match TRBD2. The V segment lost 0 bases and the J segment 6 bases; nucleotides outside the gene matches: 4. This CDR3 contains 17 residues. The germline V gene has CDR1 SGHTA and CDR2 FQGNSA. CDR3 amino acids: CASSLAGLAGGGDTQYF. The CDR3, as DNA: TGTGCCAGCAGCTTAGCGGGACTAGCGGGAGGTGGGGATACGCAGTATTTT.

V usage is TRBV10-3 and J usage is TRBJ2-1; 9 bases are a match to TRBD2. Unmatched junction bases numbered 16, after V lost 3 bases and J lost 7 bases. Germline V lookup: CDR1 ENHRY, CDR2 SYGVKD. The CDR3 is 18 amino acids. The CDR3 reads CAISERTSVHSKGNEQFF. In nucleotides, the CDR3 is TGTGCCATCAGTGAAAGGACTAGCGTCCATTCAAAAGGGAATGAGCAGTTCTTC.

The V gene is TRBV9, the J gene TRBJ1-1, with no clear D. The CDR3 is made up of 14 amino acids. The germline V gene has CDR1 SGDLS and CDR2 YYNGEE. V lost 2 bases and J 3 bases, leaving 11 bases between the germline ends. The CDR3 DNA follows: TGTGCCAGCAGCGTTGATGGGCAGGACACTGAAGCTTTCTTT. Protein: CASSVDGQDTEAFF.

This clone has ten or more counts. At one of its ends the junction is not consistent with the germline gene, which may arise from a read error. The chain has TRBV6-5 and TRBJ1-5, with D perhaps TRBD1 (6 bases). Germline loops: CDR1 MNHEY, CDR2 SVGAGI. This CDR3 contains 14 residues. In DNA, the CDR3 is TGTGCCAGCCTAAGCTCAGGGGTCAATCAACCCCAGCATTTT. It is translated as CASLSSGVNQPQHF.

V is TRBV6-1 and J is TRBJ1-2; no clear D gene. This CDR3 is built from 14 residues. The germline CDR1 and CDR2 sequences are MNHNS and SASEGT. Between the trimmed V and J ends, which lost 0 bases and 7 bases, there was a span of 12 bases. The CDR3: CASSEARGLGGYTF. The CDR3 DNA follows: TGTGCCAGCAGTGAAGCGCGCGGGCTGGGTGGCTACACCTTC.

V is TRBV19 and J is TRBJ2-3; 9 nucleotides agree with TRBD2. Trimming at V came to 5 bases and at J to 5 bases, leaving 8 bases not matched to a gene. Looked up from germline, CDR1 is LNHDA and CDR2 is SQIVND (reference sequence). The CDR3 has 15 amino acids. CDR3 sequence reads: CASSGLAGVGDTQYF. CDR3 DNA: TGTGCCAGTAGTGGGTTAGCGGGAGTCGGAGATACGCAGTATTTT.

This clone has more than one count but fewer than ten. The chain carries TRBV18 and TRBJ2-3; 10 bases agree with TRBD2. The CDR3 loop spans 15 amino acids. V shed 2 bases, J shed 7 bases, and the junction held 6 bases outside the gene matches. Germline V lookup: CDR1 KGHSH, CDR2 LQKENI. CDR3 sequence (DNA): TGTGCCAGCTCACCAGGGCTAGCGGGAGAGCATACGCAGTATTTT. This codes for CASSPGLAGEHTQYF.

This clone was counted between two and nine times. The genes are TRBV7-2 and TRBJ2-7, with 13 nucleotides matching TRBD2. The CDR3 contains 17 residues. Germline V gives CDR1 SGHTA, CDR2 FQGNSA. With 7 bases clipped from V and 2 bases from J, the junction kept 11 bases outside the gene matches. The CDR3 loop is CASTIRTSGRPTYEQYF. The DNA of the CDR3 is TGTGCCAGCACCATAAGGACTAGCGGGAGACCAACCTACGAGCAGTACTTC. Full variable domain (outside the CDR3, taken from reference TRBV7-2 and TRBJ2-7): GAGVSQSPSNKVTEKGKDVELRCDPISGHTALYWYRQSLGQGLEFLIYFQGNSAPDKSGLPSDRFSAERTGGSVSTLTIQRTQQEDSAVYLCASTIRTSGRPTYEQYFGPGTRLTVT.